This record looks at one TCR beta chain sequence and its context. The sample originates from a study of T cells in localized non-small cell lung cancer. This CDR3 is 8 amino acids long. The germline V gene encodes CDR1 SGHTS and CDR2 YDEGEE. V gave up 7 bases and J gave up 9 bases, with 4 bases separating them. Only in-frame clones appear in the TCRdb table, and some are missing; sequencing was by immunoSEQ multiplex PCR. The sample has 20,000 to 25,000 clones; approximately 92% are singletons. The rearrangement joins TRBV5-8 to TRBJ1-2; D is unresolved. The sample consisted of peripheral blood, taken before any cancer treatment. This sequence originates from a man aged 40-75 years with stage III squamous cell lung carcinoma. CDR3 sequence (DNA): TGTGCCAGCTCTAGCTACACCTTC. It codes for CASSSYTF.